A selection of T cell receptor beta chains follows, all from one sample in a study of blood T cell repertoires in COVID-19. Sequencing was performed with immunoSEQ multiplex PCR; in TCRdb, only in-frame clones are kept and a portion is missing. The sample has roughly 70,000 clones; 85% to 90% are singletons. The sequencing input was peripheral blood. The receptor source for this set is a man aged 45-65 years with active COVID-19. Each CDR3 is given with its conserved first and last residue. A D gene is named only where the DNA matches it firmly. Size is omitted from some rows. Given values are once, few, many or a class for expanded clones.

-,TRBJ1-3,TRBV5-6,medium-sized,TGTGCCAGCAGCTTGGGAGGGCCCGGTGACACCATATATTTT,CASSLGGPGDTIYF
TRBD2,TRBJ2-5,TRBV4-2,-,TGTGCCAGCAGCCAAGCCACTAGGGAGGGGACCCAGTACTTC,CASSQATREGTQYF
-,TRBJ2-2,TRBV6-5,-,TGTGCCAGCAGGTACCAGGGCACCGGGGAGCTGTTTTTT,CASRYQGTGELFF
TRBD1,TRBJ2-5,TRBV19,few,TGTGCCAGTACAGGGGGTCGGCAAGAGACCCAGTACTTC,CASTGGRQETQYF
-,TRBJ1-1,TRBV18,-,TGTGCCAGCTCCTCCGGGGGGAACACTGAAGCTTTCTTT,CASSSGGNTEAFF
TRBD1,TRBJ2-7,TRBV6-2/TRBV6-3,few,TGTGCCAGCAGTGCGCGGACAGGCGGAACCTGGTCCAACGCAACCTACGAGCAGTACTTC,CASSARTGGTWSNATYEQYF
TRBD1,TRBJ1-4,TRBV28,-,TGTGCCGCCACGGATGGGACAGGGCGAAAAAAACTGTTTTTT,CAATDGTGRKKLFF
-,TRBJ1-2,TRBV7-2,once,TGTGCCAGCAGCTTAGGTCTGGGGGGATATGGCTACACCTTC,CASSLGLGGYGYTF
-,TRBJ2-3,TRBV23-1,once,TGCGCCAGCAGTCAATCCCGGAGGTCCCCAGATACGCAGTATTTT,CASSQSRRSPDTQYF
TRBD1,TRBJ1-6,TRBV29-1,-,TGCAGCGGGACCGGGACAGTAAATTCACCCCTCCACTTT,CSGTGTVNSPLHF
-,TRBJ2-5,TRBV14,-,TGTGCCAGCAGCCTGGGCAGCAAAGTCAGGGAGACCCAGTACTTC,CASSLGSKVRETQYF
-,TRBJ1-5,TRBV10-3,-,TGTGCCATCAGAGGGGTTAGCAATCAGCCCCAGCATTTT,CAIRGVSNQPQHF
-,TRBJ1-2,TRBV6-5,-,TGTGCCAGCATCGGGGACTATGGCTACACCTTC,CASIGDYGYTF
-,TRBJ1-3,TRBV5-8,-,TGTGCCAGCAGCGTAGGACAGAGATACTCTGGAAACACCATATATTTT,CASSVGQRYSGNTIYF
-,TRBJ1-6,TRBV6-6,-,TGTGCCAGCACCCTCAATTCACCCCTCCACTTT,CASTLNSPLHF
-,TRBJ2-2,TRBV3-1/TRBV3-2,-,TGTGCCAGCAGCCAAGGGGCCGTAACGAACACCGGGGAGCTGTTTTTT,CASSQGAVTNTGELFF
TRBD1,TRBJ2-7,TRBV18,-,TGTGCCAGCTCACGACAGGGATCGGGCGAGCAGTACTTC,CASSRQGSGEQYF
TRBD1,TRBJ2-3,TRBV6-2/TRBV6-3,-,TGTGCCAGCAGTAGGTACCGGGACAGGGGGAATAGAAGAGATACGCAGTATTTT,CASSRYRDRGNRRDTQYF
TRBD1,TRBJ1-2,TRBV5-6,-,TGTGCCAGCAGCTTGTTGGGACAGGGACAAAGGGCTTACGGCTACACCTTC,CASSLLGQGQRAYGYTF
TRBD2,TRBJ2-3,TRBV7-2,-,TGTGCCAGCAGCTTAGTTGGGACTAGCCGCACAGATACGCAGTATTTT,CASSLVGTSRTDTQYF